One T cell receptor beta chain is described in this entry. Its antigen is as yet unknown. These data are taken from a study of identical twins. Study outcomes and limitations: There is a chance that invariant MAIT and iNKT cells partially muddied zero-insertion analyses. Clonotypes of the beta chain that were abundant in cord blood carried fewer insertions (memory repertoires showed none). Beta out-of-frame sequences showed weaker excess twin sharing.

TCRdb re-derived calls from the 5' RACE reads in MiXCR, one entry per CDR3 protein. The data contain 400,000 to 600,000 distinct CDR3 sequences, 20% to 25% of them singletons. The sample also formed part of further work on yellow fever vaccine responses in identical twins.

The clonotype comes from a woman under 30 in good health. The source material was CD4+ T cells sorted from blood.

As DNA, the CDR3 is TGCAGTGCGAGGAAACCCCTAGCTCCCCCCTACGAGCAGTACTTC. Amino acid sequence: CSARKPLAPPYEQYF. The rearrangement links TRBV20-1 to TRBJ2-7; D is possibly TRBD2 (5 bases). The V end lost 6 bases, the J end lost 2 bases, and 20 bases lay between the germline ends. Germline lookup yields CDR1 DFQATT and CDR2 SNEGSKA (reference sequence). The CDR3 is 15 residues long.